The 25 T cell receptor beta chains below all came from one sample that was sequenced in a study of T cells after yellow fever vaccination. MiXCR was run by TCRdb on the 5' RACE reads, yielding one entry per CDR3 protein. The sample consists of 620,000 or so distinct CDR3 sequences, 10% to 15% of them appearing once. Sequenced here: PBMCs, sampled on the day of the yellow fever booster vaccination. These TCRs come from a man aged 25-45 years who received the YFV17D yellow fever vaccine.

The chain recombines TRBV6-1 with TRBJ1-2, with TRBD1 as a possible D gene (5 bases). Germline CDR1 reads MNHNS; CDR2 reads SASEGT. This CDR3 spans 15 amino acids. With 6 bases removed from V and 7 bases from J, the gap between germline ends came to 21 bases. Here the CDR3 reads CASRTGGRSLAGYTF. The CDR3 DNA reads TGTGCCAGCAGGACCGGGGGAAGGAGCCTTGCTGGCTACACCTTC.

The chain combines TRBV28 with TRBJ2-4; the D gene is possibly TRBD2 (7 bases). Trimming took off 7 bases at V and 6 bases at J, with 19 bases between the two ends. The germline gives CDR1 MDHEN, CDR2 SYDVKM. The length of the CDR3 is 15 residues. In nucleotides, the CDR3 is TGTGCCAGCAAACTCGGGGGGCCCGGACCAAACATTCAGTACTTC. Translation gives CASKLGGPGPNIQYF.

The sample holds a few counts of this clonotype. This chain links TRBV19 with TRBJ2-1; D may be TRBD1 or TRBD2 (5 bases each). The CDR3 has 17 residues. V was trimmed by 3 bases and J by 3 bases, leaving 18 bases between them. Looked up from germline, CDR1 is LNHDA and CDR2 is SQIVND (reference sequence). Here the CDR3 reads CASSIQTGQASYNEQFF. Here the CDR3 DNA reads TGTGCCAGTAGTATCCAAACGGGGCAGGCAAGCTACAATGAGCAGTTCTTC.

The J gene is TRBJ2-1, the V gene TRBV9, with D maybe TRBD2 (5 bases). There are 16 residues in the CDR3. Trimming removed 2 bases at V and 7 bases at J, with 19 bases between. CDR1 SGDLS and CDR2 YYNGEE come from the germline V gene. CDR3 DNA sequence: TGTGCCAGCAGCGTTACACCGGGATCGAATGGGAATGAGCAGTTCTTC. Translation gives CASSVTPGSNGNEQFF.

This clonotype turned up a few times. The chain uses TRBV27 and TRBJ2-7, with 10 bases fitting TRBD2. CDR3 size: 15 residues. Germline lookup yields CDR1 MNHEY and CDR2 SMNVEV (reference sequence). The junction had 5 bases not matched to a gene; V was cut back by 2 bases and J by 4 bases. CDR3 in DNA: TGTGCCAGCAGTTTAACACTAGCGGGGCGGTACGAGCAGTACTTC. This translates into CASSLTLAGRYEQYF.

This clonotype was recorded at least ten times. The chain joins TRBV5-1 to TRBJ2-2; D ambiguous. Trimming took 9 bases from V and 9 from J, leaving 18 bases between them. CDR1 is SGHRS, CDR2 YFSETQ, per germline. CDR3 length equals 13 residues. CDR3: CATAVGSSRELFF. As DNA, the CDR3 is TGCGCCACAGCAGTTGGTTCCTCCCGGGAGCTGTTTTTT.

V gene TRBV5-6 combines with J gene TRBJ2-5; 9 nucleotides agree with TRBD2. CDR1 and CDR2 from the germline V gene are SGHDT and YYEEEE. The CDR3 is made up of 18 amino acids. Trimming took 1 base from V and 0 from J; bases not matched to a gene: 10. The CDR3 protein is CASSLLVGTSRNQETQYF. The DNA of the CDR3 is TGTGCCAGCAGCTTGCTTGTTGGGACTAGCAGAAACCAAGAGACCCAGTACTTC.

This clonotype was counted between two and nine times. V and J are TRBV5-1 and TRBJ2-2; no firm D call. The CDR3 runs to 15 residues. Germline CDR1 and CDR2: SGHRS and YFSETQ. The V end lost 0 bases, the J end lost 3 bases, and 9 bases lay between the germline ends. The CDR3 region has the DNA TGCGCCAGCAGCTTGGTTGCTTGGGACACCGGGGAGCTGTTTTTT. It is translated as CASSLVAWDTGELFF.

The rearrangement uses TRBV4-1 and TRBJ2-1, with TRBD2 matching over 13 bases. Trimming cost V 0 bases and J 6 bases; bases outside gene matches: 11. This CDR3 is built from 19 residues. Germline loops: CDR1 MGHRA, CDR2 YSYEKL. The CDR3 bases are TGCGCCAGCAGCCAAGATGGGGCGGTTAGGACTAGCGGGAGCAATGAGCAGTTCTTC. Translation: CASSQDGAVRTSGSNEQFF.

This clonotype occurred a few times. V gene TRBV12-3 or TRBV12-4 combines with J gene TRBJ2-7, with D unclear. V was clipped by 3 bases and J by 6 bases, with 6 bases between them. The CDR3 is 11 residues long. CDR3 DNA: TGTGCCAGCAGTTTTGGGCTCGAGCAGTACTTC. Translated, it gives CASSFGLEQYF.

This clonotype was counted ten times or more. The chain has TRBV4-3 and TRBJ2-7; 8 bases line up with TRBD1. There are 13 residues in the CDR3. V shed 3 bases, J shed 3 bases, and the junction held 1 base outside the gene matches. CDR1 LGHNA and CDR2 YSLEER come from the germline V gene. Here the CDR3 reads CASSHGQGYEQYF. In DNA form, the CDR3 reads TGCGCCAGCAGCCACGGACAGGGCTACGAGCAGTACTTC.

A few counts support this clonotype. This chain links TRBV20-1 with TRBJ2-5; perhaps D is TRBD1 or TRBD2 (7 bases each). The CDR3 totals 13 residues. V was trimmed by 4 bases and J by 3 bases, leaving 12 bases between them. CDR1 DFQATT and CDR2 SNEGSKA come from the germline V gene (reference sequence). Here the CDR3 reads CSAKQGGKETQYF. The CDR3 DNA sequence: TGCAGTGCTAAGCAGGGGGGGAAAGAGACCCAGTACTTC.

This clonotype turned up a few times. The chain employs TRBV3-1 and TRBJ1-3, with 9 bases matching TRBD1. Germline V gene data show CDR1 as LGHDT and CDR2 as YNNKEL (reference sequence). V lost 6 bases, J lost 4 bases, and 10 bases stayed unmatched. There are 16 residues in the CDR3. This CDR3 is CASSPITGGAGNTIYF. The CDR3 region has the DNA TGTGCCAGCAGTCCAATAACAGGGGGCGCCGGAAACACCATATATTTT.

Ten or more counts support this clonotype. CDR3 in amino acids: CASSLVPYNEQFF. The CDR3 DNA reads TGCGCCAGCAGCTTGGTTCCTTACAATGAGCAGTTCTTC. This rearrangement joins TRBV5-1 to TRBJ2-1, with no clear D. Trimming stripped 0 bases from V and 4 bases from J, with 5 bases between. This CDR3 is built from 13 residues. Looked up from germline, CDR1 is SGHRS and CDR2 is YFSETQ.

The rearrangement joins TRBV7-9 to TRBJ2-7; 8 bases map to TRBD1. The CDR3 loop spans 12 amino acids. V was clipped by 5 bases and J by 6 bases; unmatched bases: 3. Per the germline V gene, CDR1 is SEHNR and CDR2 is FQNEAQ (reference sequence). The CDR3 loop reads CASSRTGSEQYF. The CDR3 region has the DNA TGTGCCAGCAGCCGGACAGGGAGCGAGCAGTACTTC.

The V call is TRBV7-2, the J call TRBJ2-7, with TRBD1 as a possible D gene (6 bases). V was pared by 1 base and J by 4 bases, with 17 bases between. The CDR3 spans 16 residues. CDR1 is SGHTA and CDR2 is FQGNSA in the germline V gene. The CDR3 DNA is TGTGCCAGCAGCTTAGGACCGACAGGCTCTGGGTACGAGCAGTACTTC. Translating gives CASSLGPTGSGYEQYF.

The chain joins TRBV20-1 to TRBJ2-1; 7 bases line up with TRBD1. The CDR3 spans 15 residues. CDR1 is DFQATT and CDR2 is SNEGSKA in the germline V gene (reference sequence). The V and J ends lost 6 bases and 0 bases, in that order; junction bases with no gene match: 8. The CDR3 DNA reads TGCAGTGCACGGGACAGCCTTGGCTCCTACAATGAGCAGTTCTTC. This sequence encodes CSARDSLGSYNEQFF.

This clonotype was detected only a few times. This chain links TRBV6-1 with TRBJ2-1; D is unclear. The V end was cut by 5 bases, the J end by 8 bases, with 13 bases between. CDR1 and CDR2 (germline): MNHNS, SASEGT. CDR3 length: 13 amino acids. The DNA for the CDR3 is TGTGCCAGCAGTCGGTACAATTCGGATGAGCAGTTCTTC. Translating gives CASSRYNSDEQFF.

The chain joins TRBV7-6 to TRBJ1-4; 7 bases fit TRBD1. The CDR3 contains 13 residues. Germline-derived CDR1 and CDR2 are SGHVS and FNYEAQ. After removal of 1 base from V and 11 bases from J, the junction contained 4 bases not matched to a gene. The CDR3 DNA sequence: TGTGCCAGCAGCTTAGGACAGGGTTGGAAACTGTTTTTT. Its translation: CASSLGQGWKLFF.

The J gene is TRBJ2-3, the V gene TRBV3-1; D ambiguous. Per germline, CDR1 LGHDT and CDR2 YNNKEL (reference sequence). The CDR3 length is 14 residues. Trimming took 0 bases from V and 2 from J, leaving 6 bases between them. The CDR3 here is CASSQDVHTDTQYF. CDR3 in DNA: TGTGCCAGCAGCCAAGATGTCCACACAGATACGCAGTATTTT.

This clonotype was recorded many times. The rearrangement joins TRBV5-1 to TRBJ1-1; tentatively, D is TRBD1 (6 bases). The CDR3 is 15 amino acids. From germline, CDR1 is SGHRS and CDR2 YFSETQ. V was trimmed by 0 bases and J by 0 bases, leaving 9 bases between them. CDR3: CASSLEGGMNTEAFF. The CDR3 DNA reads as TGCGCCAGCAGCTTGGAGGGGGGGATGAACACTGAAGCTTTCTTT.

This chain connects TRBV3-1 to TRBJ2-1, with TRBD2 matching over 8 bases. The CDR3 is made up of 17 amino acids. Trimming removed 2 bases from V and 15 bases from J; junction bases left unmatched: 21. Looked up from germline, CDR1 is LGHDT and CDR2 is YNNKEL (reference sequence). The CDR3, as DNA: TGTGCCAGCAGCCAAAGGGGTGGGAGGGCCGACGGGGGGGTTCGGTTCTTC. Translated: CASSQRGGRADGGVRFF.

The chain employs TRBV14 and TRBJ1-6; 10 positions agree with TRBD1. The CDR3 is made up of 15 amino acids. The V segment lost 1 base and the J segment 9 bases; nucleotides outside the gene matches: 3. Germline CDR1 SGHDN, CDR2 FVKESK. The CDR3: CASSQGTGGRSPLHF. In DNA form, the CDR3 reads TGTGCCAGCAGCCAAGGGACAGGGGGACGTTCACCCCTCCACTTT.

The CDR3 reads CASSPELNTGELFF. CDR3 DNA: TGTGCCAGCTCACCCGAACTTAACACCGGGGAGCTGTTTTTT. The chain carries TRBV18 and TRBJ2-2; D gene unclear. V dropped 3 bases and J dropped 2 bases, with 7 bases sitting between them. The length of the CDR3 is 14 residues. Germline V CDR1 and CDR2: KGHSH, LQKENI.

This sequence joins TRBV5-1 and TRBJ2-7; 8 nucleotides align to TRBD2. Trimming at V came to 4 bases and at J to 1 base, leaving 10 bases not matched to a gene. The CDR3 contains 16 residues. The germline CDR1 and CDR2 sequences are SGHRS and YFSETQ. Written as DNA, the CDR3 is TGCGCCAGCAGCCACGCGGGACTAGGGAGTTCCTACGAGCAGTACTTC. This sequence encodes CASSHAGLGSSYEQYF.